The T cell receptor beta chain described here comes from a study of beta chain features in type 1 diabetes. Background on the study: Across the samples, about 100 million sorted cells were examined in total. Study findings and constraints: For cells with high TCR expression, cDNA sequencing could yield over-representation. Moderate yet significant TCRB CDR3 shortening was seen in Type 1 diabetes patients in all four CD4+ subsets. Naive, central memory and Treg TCRB repertoires appeared more alike in patients than in healthy donors.

The V end was cut by 2 bases, the J end by 1 base, with 12 bases between. Germline lookup yields CDR1 SGHNT and CDR2 YYREEE (reference sequence). This CDR3 spans 15 amino acids. The isolated RNA, all of it, was reverse transcribed, so expressed TCRB transcripts were what got sequenced. Generated by immunoSEQ multiplex PCR, the TCRdb table keeps only in-frame clones and is missing some. The profile shows 630,000 or so clones, over 13% of them singletons. Via the markers CD45RO/CCR7/CD25/CD127/CD95/CD27, stem cell-like memory, regulatory, central memory and naive CD4+ cells were sorted. On this clone itself: Its cognate antigen is unknown.

This sequence originates from a man between 18 and 29 years old with type 1 diabetes. V usage is TRBV5-4 and J usage is TRBJ2-5; D is possibly TRBD1 or TRBD2 (5 bases each). The specimen sequenced was naive CD4+ T cells from blood. The CDR3 DNA reads TGTGCCAGCAGCTTTACGGGACCGATCCAAGAGACCCAGTACTTC. This sequence encodes CASSFTGPIQETQYF. The full variable domain, its missing parts supplied by reference TRBV5-4 and TRBJ2-5, is ETGVTQSPTHLIKTRGQQVTLRCSSQSGHNTVSWYQQALGQGPQFIFQYYREEENGRGNFPPRFSGLQFPNYSSELNVNALELDDSALYLCASSFTGPIQETQYFGPGTRLLVL.